This TCR beta chain is drawn from a study of type 1 regulatory T cells. This clonotype was recorded a few times. As yet, its antigen is unknown. Each CDR3 protein is one row after TCRdb ran MiXCR on the reads. The top ten clones hold 1.8% of a sample with about 59,000 distinct CDR3 sequences, less than 65% of them seen once. The CDR3 spans 18 residues. Per the germline V gene, CDR1 is MGHRA and CDR2 is YSYEKL. J gave up 0 bases and V 1 base, and 10 bases lay outside the gene matches. This rearrangement joins TRBV4-1 to TRBJ2-3, with TRBD2 identical over 7 bases. Sequenced sample: cultured non-Tr1 T cells, either the whole culture or a sorted T cell fraction (not recorded which). The sequence derives from a human donor in good health. DNA for the CDR3: TGCGCCAGCAGCCAAGGTTCGGCTAGCGGAGTAAGCACAGATACGCAGTATTTT. Its protein is CASSQGSASGVSTDTQYF.